These T cell receptor beta chains were read from a single sample in a study of cytomegalovirus exposure and HLA in healthy donors. The protocol was immunoSEQ multiplex PCR, while the TCRdb copy is restricted to in-frame clones and leaves out a portion. The sample has about 140,000 clones, 88% seen once. The source material was PBMCs. The source of these receptors is a woman between 18 and 29 years old in good health and CMV-seropositive. CDR3s include the opening cysteine and the closing phenylalanine or tryptophan. D genes are given only for firm matches. The size entry is marked missing in some rows and otherwise reads once, few, many or a size class.

j_call: TRBJ2-5; d_call: TRBD2; v_call: TRBV5-1; clone_size: .; cdr3_aa: CASSFSPSGQETQYF; cdr3_nt: TGCGCCAGCAGCTTCAGTCCTAGCGGCCAAGAGACCCAGTACTTC
j_call: TRBJ2-3; d_call: TRBD1; v_call: TRBV6-5; clone_size: .; cdr3_aa: CASSADRATDTQYF; cdr3_nt: TGTGCCAGCAGCGCGGACAGGGCCACAGATACGCAGTATTTT
j_call: TRBJ1-2; d_call: TRBD1; v_call: TRBV10-3; clone_size: .; cdr3_aa: CAISSGQGTGGYTF; cdr3_nt: TGTGCCATCAGTTCGGGACAGGGGACGGGCGGCTACACCTTC
j_call: TRBJ1-4; d_call: .; v_call: TRBV5-1; clone_size: once; cdr3_aa: CASSSGQTNEKLFF; cdr3_nt: TGCGCCAGCAGCTCCGGACAGACTAATGAAAAACTGTTTTTT
j_call: TRBJ1-6; d_call: .; v_call: TRBV4-2; clone_size: .; cdr3_aa: CASSQDSSPYRSPLHF; cdr3_nt: TGTGCCAGCAGCCAAGATTCAAGCCCCTATCGTTCACCCCTCCACTTT
j_call: TRBJ2-1; d_call: TRBD1; v_call: TRBV27; clone_size: .; cdr3_aa: CASSPGTAYNEQFF; cdr3_nt: TGTGCCAGCAGTCCGGGGACAGCTTACAATGAGCAGTTCTTC
j_call: TRBJ1-2; d_call: TRBD1; v_call: TRBV7-9; clone_size: .; cdr3_aa: CASSSPGQGLGGGYTF; cdr3_nt: TGTGCCAGCAGCTCGCCGGGACAGGGTCTAGGGGGAGGCTACACCTTC
j_call: TRBJ2-2; d_call: TRBD2; v_call: TRBV6-6; clone_size: .; cdr3_aa: CASSSSGSVVYGELFF; cdr3_nt: TGTGCCAGCAGTTCTAGCGGGAGTGTTGTTTACGGGGAGCTGTTTTTT
j_call: TRBJ1-3; d_call: .; v_call: TRBV2; clone_size: .; cdr3_aa: CASWADIGNTIYF; cdr3_nt: TGTGCCAGCTGGGCAGATATTGGAAACACCATATATTTT
j_call: TRBJ2-1; d_call: .; v_call: TRBV6-6; clone_size: .; cdr3_aa: CASSYAIGKGTFF; cdr3_nt: TGTGCCAGCAGTTACGCAATAGGCAAGGGGACATTCTTC
j_call: TRBJ2-2; d_call: .; v_call: TRBV4-2; clone_size: .; cdr3_aa: CASSLADNREYTGELFF; cdr3_nt: TGTGCCAGCAGCCTAGCGGATAACCGCGAGTACACCGGGGAGCTGTTTTTT
j_call: TRBJ2-3; d_call: TRBD2; v_call: TRBV6-1; clone_size: .; cdr3_aa: CASRRSGGRTDTQYF; cdr3_nt: TGTGCCAGCAGGAGGAGCGGGGGGCGCACAGATACGCAGTATTTT
j_call: TRBJ2-5; d_call: .; v_call: TRBV7-9; clone_size: few; cdr3_aa: CASSPRQFGWETQYF; cdr3_nt: TGTGCCAGCAGCCCCCGACAGTTTGGTTGGGAGACCCAGTACTTC
j_call: TRBJ2-1; d_call: TRBD1; v_call: TRBV10-3; clone_size: .; cdr3_aa: CAISDTGGAYNEQFF; cdr3_nt: TGTGCCATCAGTGACACAGGGGGCGCCTACAATGAGCAGTTCTTC
j_call: TRBJ1-1; d_call: .; v_call: TRBV7-9; clone_size: .; cdr3_aa: CASSLRGMNTEAFF; cdr3_nt: TGTGCCAGCAGCCTCCGAGGCATGAACACTGAAGCTTTCTTT
j_call: TRBJ1-4; d_call: .; v_call: TRBV7-8; clone_size: .; cdr3_aa: CASSFLSGTTNEKLFF; cdr3_nt: TGTGCCAGCAGTTTCCTCTCGGGTACAACTAATGAAAAACTGTTTTTT
j_call: TRBJ1-5; d_call: .; v_call: TRBV5-1; clone_size: .; cdr3_aa: CASSWNRDQPQHF; cdr3_nt: TGCGCCAGCAGCTGGAACAGGGATCAGCCCCAGCATTTT
j_call: TRBJ2-1; d_call: TRBD2; v_call: TRBV5-4; clone_size: .; cdr3_aa: CASRFRGGIDEQFF; cdr3_nt: TGTGCCAGCAGGTTTCGGGGGGGCATAGATGAGCAGTTCTTC
j_call: TRBJ2-2; d_call: TRBD1; v_call: TRBV9; clone_size: .; cdr3_aa: CASSAGQGPATGELFF; cdr3_nt: TGTGCCAGCAGCGCCGGACAGGGCCCGGCCACCGGGGAGCTGTTTTTT
j_call: TRBJ2-7; d_call: .; v_call: TRBV27; clone_size: .; cdr3_aa: CASSLRDNSYEQYF; cdr3_nt: TGTGCCAGCAGCCTTAGGGACAATTCCTACGAGCAGTACTTC
j_call: TRBJ1-1; d_call: TRBD1; v_call: TRBV7-6; clone_size: .; cdr3_aa: CASSRGQGSGTEAFF; cdr3_nt: TGTGCCAGCAGCAGAGGACAGGGTTCGGGCACTGAAGCTTTCTTT
j_call: TRBJ2-7; d_call: TRBD1; v_call: TRBV10-3; clone_size: .; cdr3_aa: CAIREVRGQGTYEQYF; cdr3_nt: TGTGCCATCAGGGAAGTGAGGGGACAGGGGACCTACGAGCAGTACTTC
j_call: TRBJ2-7; d_call: TRBD2; v_call: TRBV7-2; clone_size: .; cdr3_aa: CASSLSGAYEQYF; cdr3_nt: TGTGCCAGCAGCTTAAGCGGGGCATACGAGCAGTACTTC
j_call: TRBJ1-1; d_call: TRBD1; v_call: TRBV10-3; clone_size: once; cdr3_aa: CAISETGGQGRGVAFF; cdr3_nt: TGTGCCATCAGTGAAACGGGGGGACAGGGAAGGGGTGTAGCTTTCTTT
j_call: TRBJ1-5; d_call: .; v_call: TRBV11-2; clone_size: .; cdr3_aa: CASSHERSQPQHF; cdr3_nt: TGTGCCAGCAGCCACGAACGGAGTCAGCCCCAGCATTTT
j_call: TRBJ2-7; d_call: TRBD2; v_call: TRBV27; clone_size: .; cdr3_aa: CASSLFTPLAGVLGSYEQYF; cdr3_nt: TGTGCCAGCAGTTTATTCACCCCACTAGCGGGAGTTCTGGGAAGCTACGAGCAGTACTTC
j_call: TRBJ2-1; d_call: .; v_call: TRBV7-2; clone_size: .; cdr3_aa: CASSLGWRVRDNEQFF; cdr3_nt: TGTGCCAGCAGCTTAGGATGGAGGGTGAGGGACAATGAGCAGTTCTTC
j_call: TRBJ1-6; d_call: .; v_call: TRBV27; clone_size: .; cdr3_aa: CASSWLGRDNSPLHF; cdr3_nt: TGTGCCAGCAGTTGGTTAGGGAGGGATAATTCACCCCTCCACTTT
j_call: TRBJ1-1; d_call: .; v_call: TRBV7-9; clone_size: .; cdr3_aa: CASSFSTGNTEAFF; cdr3_nt: TGTGCCAGCAGCTTCTCGACAGGGAACACTGAAGCTTTCTTT
j_call: TRBJ1-2; d_call: .; v_call: TRBV6-5; clone_size: .; cdr3_aa: CASSYRDTANYGYTF; cdr3_nt: TGTGCCAGCAGTTACAGGGACACAGCTAACTATGGCTACACCTTC
j_call: TRBJ2-1; d_call: TRBD1; v_call: TRBV28; clone_size: .; cdr3_aa: CASRSGTDYNEQFF; cdr3_nt: TGTGCCAGCAGATCCGGGACAGATTACAATGAGCAGTTCTTC
j_call: TRBJ2-7; d_call: .; v_call: TRBV30; clone_size: .; cdr3_aa: CAWSVLGLSEQYF; cdr3_nt: TGTGCCTGGAGTGTATTGGGGCTGTCCGAGCAGTACTTC
j_call: TRBJ1-1; d_call: .; v_call: TRBV28; clone_size: .; cdr3_aa: CASSSGGLKTEAFF; cdr3_nt: TGTGCCAGCAGTTCCGGGGGGCTGAAGACTGAAGCTTTCTTT
j_call: TRBJ2-1; d_call: .; v_call: TRBV19; clone_size: .; cdr3_aa: CASSIPGSGNNEQFF; cdr3_nt: TGTGCCAGTAGTATTCCGGGGTCCGGTAACAATGAGCAGTTCTTC
j_call: TRBJ2-2; d_call: .; v_call: TRBV2; clone_size: few; cdr3_aa: CASTRENTGELFF; cdr3_nt: TGTGCCAGCACCAGGGAGAACACCGGGGAGCTGTTTTTT
j_call: TRBJ1-3; d_call: .; v_call: TRBV28; clone_size: .; cdr3_aa: CASIRDFSGNTIYF; cdr3_nt: TGTGCCAGCATAAGAGACTTCTCTGGAAACACCATATATTTT
j_call: TRBJ1-1; d_call: TRBD1; v_call: TRBV5-4; clone_size: .; cdr3_aa: CASSPQGGIDIEAFF; cdr3_nt: TGTGCCAGCAGTCCCCAGGGGGGAATAGATATTGAAGCTTTCTTT
j_call: TRBJ2-7; d_call: TRBD1; v_call: TRBV29-1; clone_size: once; cdr3_aa: CSVTSQWDRASEQYF; cdr3_nt: TGCAGCGTTACCTCACAATGGGACAGGGCTTCCGAGCAGTACTTC
j_call: TRBJ2-3; d_call: .; v_call: TRBV9; clone_size: .; cdr3_aa: CASSPGGRSADTQYF; cdr3_nt: TGTGCCAGCAGCCCCGGAGGCAGATCGGCAGATACGCAGTATTTT
j_call: TRBJ2-5; d_call: .; v_call: TRBV6-5; clone_size: once; cdr3_aa: CASSSLGGGAGTQYF; cdr3_nt: TGTGCCAGCAGTTCCCTCGGGGGTGGTGCGGGGACCCAGTACTTC
j_call: TRBJ2-7; d_call: TRBD1; v_call: TRBV7-6; clone_size: once; cdr3_aa: CASSPGGSYEQYF; cdr3_nt: TGTGCCAGCAGCCCAGGGGGCTCCTACGAGCAGTACTTC
j_call: TRBJ2-7; d_call: TRBD2; v_call: TRBV5-4; clone_size: .; cdr3_aa: CASSLGGGYEQYF; cdr3_nt: TGTGCCAGCAGCTTGGGGGGGGGATACGAGCAGTACTTC
j_call: TRBJ2-4; d_call: .; v_call: TRBV7-2; clone_size: .; cdr3_aa: CASSSDRIAKNIQYF; cdr3_nt: TGTGCCAGCAGCTCGGACAGAATAGCCAAAAACATTCAGTACTTC
j_call: TRBJ2-7; d_call: .; v_call: TRBV30; clone_size: .; cdr3_aa: CAWRALYSYEQYF; cdr3_nt: TGTGCCTGGAGGGCATTATACTCCTACGAGCAGTACTTC
j_call: TRBJ1-5; d_call: .; v_call: TRBV30; clone_size: .; cdr3_aa: CAWSSGSTHQPQHF; cdr3_nt: TGTGCCTGGAGTTCGGGGAGTACCCATCAGCCCCAGCATTTT
j_call: TRBJ1-3; d_call: .; v_call: TRBV4-1; clone_size: .; cdr3_aa: CASSSPPGVGNTIYF; cdr3_nt: TGCGCCAGCAGCAGCCCCCCAGGGGTTGGAAACACCATATATTTT
j_call: TRBJ1-3; d_call: .; v_call: TRBV28; clone_size: .; cdr3_aa: CASRSRQSSGNTIYF; cdr3_nt: TGTGCCAGCAGATCCCGCCAGTCTTCTGGAAACACCATATATTTT
j_call: TRBJ2-7; d_call: .; v_call: TRBV7-9; clone_size: .; cdr3_aa: CASSPSRRAGVLGVYEQYF; cdr3_nt: TGTGCCAGCAGCCCAAGCCGGAGGGCCGGTGTTTTAGGAGTGTACGAGCAGTACTTC
j_call: TRBJ2-7; d_call: .; v_call: TRBV5-1; clone_size: .; cdr3_aa: CASSLAQGSYEQYF; cdr3_nt: TGCGCCAGCAGCTTGGCCCAGGGTTCCTACGAGCAGTACTTC
j_call: TRBJ2-3; d_call: .; v_call: TRBV21-1; clone_size: once; cdr3_aa: CASRAGTLSSTDTQYF; cdr3_nt: TGTGCCAGCAGGGCCGGGACACTCTCTAGCACAGATACGCAGTATTTT